Presented here are 5 T cell receptor beta chains from one specimen sequenced in a study of blood T cell repertoires in COVID-19. Sequenced by immunoSEQ multiplex PCR; TCRdb stores in-frame clones only, minus some. The table has 100,000 to 120,000 clones, approximately 81% seen once. The sequenced sample consisted of peripheral blood. All receptors come from a man in his fifties with acute or convalescent COVID-19.

The chain links TRBV28 to TRBJ1-5, with a weak D call TRBD1 (6 bases). The ends were cut back, 7 bases at V and 1 base at J, with 11 bases in the middle. The CDR3 is 14 residues long. Germline V gene lookup returns CDR1 MDHEN and CDR2 SYDVKM. CDR3 nucleotides: TGTGCCAGCACCAAAGACAGGAGCAATCAGCCCCAGCATTTT. This sequence encodes CASTKDRSNQPQHF.

DNA of the CDR3: TGTGCCAGCAGCTTACGAAGCGGGGGGCCGGGAGATACGCAGTATTTT. Its protein product is CASSLRSGGPGDTQYF. The chain is built from TRBV11-2 and TRBJ2-3; TRBD2 aligns across 9 bases. The germline V gene has CDR1 SGHAT and CDR2 FQNNGV. The V gene end was trimmed by 2 bases and the J gene end by 5 bases; junction bases not matched to a gene: 8. This CDR3 has 16 amino acids.

There are a few counts of this clone. The rearrangement uses TRBV7-8 and TRBJ1-3; 8 bases match TRBD1. J lost 0 bases, V lost 5 bases, and 6 bases had no gene match. This CDR3 is built from 16 residues. CDR1 is SGHVS, CDR2 FQNEAQ, per germline. CDR3 sequence (DNA): TGTGCCAGCAGCCTGGGGACAGGATTCTCTGGAAACACCATATATTTT. As protein: CASSLGTGFSGNTIYF.

As for this clone: The sample contains more than one DNA sequence encoding this CDR3. The chain couples TRBV6-5 to TRBJ1-1; no firm D call. V lost 0 bases, J lost 1 base, and 9 bases lay in between. Germline loops: CDR1 MNHEY, CDR2 SVGAGI. The CDR3 runs to 15 residues. The CDR3: CASSYSARGNTEAFF. For the CDR3, the DNA is TGTGCCAGCAGTTACTCGGCGCGAGGGAACACTGAAGCTTTCTTT.

V is TRBV12-5 and J is TRBJ1-4; D call uncertain. Germline lookup yields CDR1 LGHNT and CDR2 FRNRAP. The CDR3 has 16 amino acids. The germline V and J ends were trimmed by 5 bases and 1 base, with 14 bases remaining between them. The DNA for the CDR3 is TGTGCTAGTGGTCCCTACGGAGGAGGAACTAATGAAAAACTGTTTTTT. This gives the protein CASGPYGGGTNEKLFF.